The present T cell receptor beta chain was sequenced within a study of graft-versus-host responses after intestinal transplantation. About the research overall: Grafts that recipients had were multivisceral, liver-intestinal, or isolated intestinal transplants. Every recipient underwent anti-thymocyte globulin induction, then tacrolimus and steroids for approximately 3 years. Overall study findings and caveats: Investigators detected GvH clones in recipient marrow, with some emerging earlier in ileum or blood.

Method: immunoSEQ multiplex PCR; TCRdb's copy keeps in-frame clones and lacks some. The sample has about 82,000 clones, about nine tenths seen once. The CDR3 covers 17 residues. V was pared by 1 base and J by 5 bases, with 12 bases of the junction left unmatched. Germline CDR1 LGHNT, CDR2 FRNRAP. With regard to this clone: Its antigen is unidentified.

The rearrangement links TRBV12-5 to TRBJ2-7; 9 positions agree with TRBD1. Sample: unstimulated CD4+ T cells sorted from spleen or lymph node cells, taken before intestinal transplant. This sequence was found in a human donor who received an intestinal transplant. The CDR3 nucleotides are TGTGCTAGTGGTTTGGCCCACCATGAACAGGGGGCCCACGAGCAGTACTTC. Amino acids: CASGLAHHEQGAHEQYF.